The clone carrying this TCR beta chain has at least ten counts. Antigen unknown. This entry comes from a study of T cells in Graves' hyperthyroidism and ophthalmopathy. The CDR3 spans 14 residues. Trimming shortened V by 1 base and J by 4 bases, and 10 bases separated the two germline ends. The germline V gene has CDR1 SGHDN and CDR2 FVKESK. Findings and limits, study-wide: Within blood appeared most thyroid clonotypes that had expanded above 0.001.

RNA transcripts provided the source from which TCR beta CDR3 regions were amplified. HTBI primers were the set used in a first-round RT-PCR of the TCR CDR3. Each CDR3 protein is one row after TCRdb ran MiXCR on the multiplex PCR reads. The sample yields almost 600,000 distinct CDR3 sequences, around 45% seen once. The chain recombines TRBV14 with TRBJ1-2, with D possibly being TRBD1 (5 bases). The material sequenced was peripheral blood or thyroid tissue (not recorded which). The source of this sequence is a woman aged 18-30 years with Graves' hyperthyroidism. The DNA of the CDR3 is TGTGCCAGCAGCCAAGGTTGGCAGGGCTATGGCTACACCTTC. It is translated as CASSQGWQGYGYTF.